This entry features one T cell receptor beta chain sequence. This CDR3 has 13 amino acids. Germline V gives CDR1 MNHEY, CDR2 SVGAGI. V trimming: 8 bases; J trimming: 0 bases; junction bases outside the gene matches: 3. Only in-frame clones appear in the TCRdb table, and some are missing; sequencing was by immunoSEQ multiplex PCR. The data contain about 92,000 clones, approximately 82% of them singletons. These data belong to a study of control samples from healthy donors and cancer patients. The TCR sequence derives from a woman aged 55-69 years in good health. V and J are TRBV6-5 and TRBJ1-2, with 7 bases identical to TRBD1. Material for sequencing was blood. This CDR3 reads CASWTGANYGYTF. Written as DNA, the CDR3 is TGTGCCAGCTGGACAGGAGCTAACTATGGCTACACCTTC.